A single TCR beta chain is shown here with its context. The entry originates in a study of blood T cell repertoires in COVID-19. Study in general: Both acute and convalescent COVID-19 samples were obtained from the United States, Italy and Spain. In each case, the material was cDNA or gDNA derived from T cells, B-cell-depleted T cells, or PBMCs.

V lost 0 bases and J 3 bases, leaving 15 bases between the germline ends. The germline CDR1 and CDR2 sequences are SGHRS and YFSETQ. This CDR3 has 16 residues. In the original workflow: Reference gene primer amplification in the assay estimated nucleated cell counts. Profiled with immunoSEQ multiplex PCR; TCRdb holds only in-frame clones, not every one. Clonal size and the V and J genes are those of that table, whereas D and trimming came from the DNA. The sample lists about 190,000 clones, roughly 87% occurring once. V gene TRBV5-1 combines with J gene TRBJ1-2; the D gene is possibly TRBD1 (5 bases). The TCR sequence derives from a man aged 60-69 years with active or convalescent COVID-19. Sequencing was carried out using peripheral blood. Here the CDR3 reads CASSLAAPRGDYGYTF. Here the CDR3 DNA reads TGCGCCAGCAGCTTGGCCGCGCCCCGGGGGGACTATGGCTACACCTTC.